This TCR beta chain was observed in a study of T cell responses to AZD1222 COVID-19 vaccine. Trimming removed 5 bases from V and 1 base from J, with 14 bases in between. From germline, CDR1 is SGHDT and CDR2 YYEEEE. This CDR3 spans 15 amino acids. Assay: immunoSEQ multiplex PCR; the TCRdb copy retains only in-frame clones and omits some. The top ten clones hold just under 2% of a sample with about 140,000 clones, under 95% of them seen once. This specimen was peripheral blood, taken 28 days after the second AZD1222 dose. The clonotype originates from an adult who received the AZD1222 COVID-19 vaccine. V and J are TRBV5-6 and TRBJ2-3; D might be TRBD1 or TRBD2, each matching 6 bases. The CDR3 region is CASRFGGPRTDTQYF. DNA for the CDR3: TGTGCCAGCAGATTTGGGGGGCCGCGCACAGATACGCAGTATTTT.